This is a list of T cell receptor beta chains from one sample in a study of cytomegalovirus exposure and HLA in healthy donors. Assay: immunoSEQ multiplex PCR; the TCRdb copy retains only in-frame clones and omits some. The sample consists of about 96,000 clones, under 85% of them appearing once. The specimen sequenced was PBMCs. The origin of the receptors is a man aged 30 to 45 in good health and CMV-seronegative. The CDR3 runs from the conserved cysteine through the conserved F or W. D genes are given only for firm matches. Part of the rows lack a size; the others show once, few, many or a class for expanded clones.

V	D	J	size	CDR3	DNA
TRBV29-1	NA	TRBJ2-2	NA	CSVSRDITNWELFF	TGCAGCGTTAGCCGGGACATTACCAACTGGGAGCTGTTTTTT
TRBV29-1	NA	TRBJ2-5	NA	CSAVYQETQYF	TGCAGCGCCGTTTACCAAGAGACCCAGTACTTC
TRBV4-2	NA	TRBJ1-2	NA	CASSGGGGYTF	TGTGCCAGCAGCGGGGGGGGCGGCTACACCTTC
TRBV7-9	NA	TRBJ2-7	NA	CASSSRSSYEQYF	TGTGCCAGCAGCTCCCGTAGCTCCTACGAGCAGTACTTC
TRBV11-1	NA	TRBJ1-1	NA	CASSPYPGASTEAFF	TGTGCCAGCAGCCCATACCCTGGGGCGAGCACTGAAGCTTTCTTT
TRBV7-8	NA	TRBJ2-7	NA	CASSSDDYEQYF	TGTGCCAGCAGCTCAGATGACTACGAGCAGTACTTC
TRBV29-1	NA	TRBJ1-1	NA	CSVVTGLGNTEAFF	TGCAGCGTCGTAACGGGACTCGGGAACACTGAAGCTTTCTTT
TRBV27	TRBD1	TRBJ1-2	NA	CASSFSTGSDGYTF	TGTGCCAGCAGTTTCTCGACAGGGTCGGATGGCTACACCTTC
TRBV18	NA	TRBJ1-2	few	CASSPSQGFLLGYTF	TGTGCCAGCTCACCCTCGCAGGGCTTTTTATTAGGCTACACCTTC
TRBV28	NA	TRBJ2-5	NA	CASTPEGGAGETQYF	TGTGCCAGCACCCCAGAGGGGGGGGCGGGGGAGACCCAGTACTTC
TRBV5-1	TRBD1	TRBJ1-1	NA	CASSPIRGPNTEAFF	TGCGCCAGCAGCCCAATCAGGGGGCCGAACACTGAAGCTTTCTTT
TRBV9	NA	TRBJ1-3	NA	CASSGDTGNTIYF	TGTGCCAGCAGCGGAGACACCGGAAACACCATATATTTT
TRBV5-4	TRBD1	TRBJ2-7	once	CASSSIPGTGEYEQYF	TGTGCCAGCAGCTCCATTCCCGGGACAGGGGAGTACGAGCAGTACTTC
TRBV27	NA	TRBJ1-2	NA	CASSFPDSNGYTF	TGTGCCAGCAGTTTCCCAGACAGTAATGGCTACACCTTC
TRBV27	TRBD1	TRBJ1-6	NA	CASSTRGQFNSPLHF	TGTGCCAGCAGCACTAGGGGACAGTTTAATTCACCCCTCCACTTT
TRBV5-4	NA	TRBJ1-6	NA	CASSLAANSPLHF	TGTGCCAGCAGCCTTGCAGCGAATTCACCCCTCCACTTT
TRBV19	TRBD1	TRBJ1-1	few	CATTFTGQGPEAFF	TGTGCCACCACCTTCACGGGACAGGGCCCTGAAGCTTTCTTT
TRBV5-1	NA	TRBJ2-7	NA	CASSLVDSYEQYF	TGCGCCAGCAGCTTGGTTGACAGCTACGAGCAGTACTTC
TRBV5-1	NA	TRBJ1-1	NA	CASSPLAGVTTTEAFF	TGCGCCAGCAGCCCCCTAGCAGGGGTAACGACCACTGAAGCTTTCTTT
TRBV9	NA	TRBJ1-1	NA	CASSVETTNTEAFF	TGTGCCAGCAGCGTGGAGACCACGAACACTGAAGCTTTCTTT
TRBV15	TRBD1	TRBJ2-7	NA	CATSSRTGLGEQYF	TGTGCCACCAGCTCCCGGACAGGTTTAGGCGAGCAGTACTTC
TRBV11-2	NA	TRBJ1-3	few	CASSLGPGAGNTIYF	TGTGCCAGCAGCTTAGGTCCCGGGGCTGGAAACACCATATATTTT
TRBV5-1	NA	TRBJ2-5	NA	CASRLGGETQYF	TGCGCCAGCAGGTTGGGAGGAGAGACCCAGTACTTC
TRBV4-1	NA	TRBJ1-2	NA	CASSQAGGYTF	TGCGCCAGCAGCCAAGCGGGGGGCTACACCTTC
TRBV2	TRBD1	TRBJ1-2	NA	CASSESNPGQLGSGYTF	TGTGCCAGCAGTGAAAGCAACCCGGGACAGCTAGGGAGTGGCTACACCTTC
TRBV4-1	NA	TRBJ1-2	few	CASSQDEAGYYGYTF	TGCGCCAGCAGCCAAGATGAAGCAGGATACTATGGCTACACCTTC
TRBV7-2	NA	TRBJ2-7	NA	CASSLTAYEQYF	TGTGCCAGCAGCTTAACGGCCTACGAGCAGTACTTC
TRBV18	TRBD1	TRBJ1-2	NA	CASSPRGTLTGGVGYGYTF	TGTGCCAGCTCACCAAGGGGGACTCTAACAGGGGGCGTCGGCTATGGCTACACCTTC
TRBV6-1	TRBD1	TRBJ2-7	NA	CASRDRTGMVEQYF	TGTGCCAGCAGGGATCGGACAGGGATGGTCGAGCAGTACTTC
TRBV27	TRBD1	TRBJ1-5	NA	CASSSIPGTVDRSNQPQHF	TGTGCCAGCAGTTCAATTCCCGGGACAGTTGATCGAAGCAATCAGCCCCAGCATTTT
TRBV25-1	TRBD1	TRBJ1-4	NA	CASSDRGTASASVF	TGTGCCAGCAGTGACAGAGGGACAGCGTCTGCTTCGGTTTTT
TRBV11-2	NA	TRBJ2-1	NA	CASTESKGQSYNEQFF	TGTGCCAGCACCGAATCAAAAGGACAGAGCTACAATGAGCAGTTCTTC
TRBV9	TRBD1	TRBJ1-1	NA	CASSVAGTGVMNTEAFF	TGTGCCAGCAGCGTAGCTGGGACAGGGGTGATGAACACTGAAGCTTTCTTT
TRBV5-4	TRBD2	TRBJ2-7	NA	CASSPGTSGVYEQYF	TGTGCCAGCAGCCCCGGGACTAGCGGGGTCTACGAGCAGTACTTC
TRBV7-3	NA	TRBJ1-1	once	CASSSGQGNTEAFF	TGTGCCAGCAGCTCCGGGCAGGGGAACACTGAAGCTTTCTTT
TRBV7-2	TRBD1	TRBJ1-2	NA	CASSLDLGQAGYTF	TGTGCCAGCAGCTTAGACCTCGGACAGGCTGGCTACACCTTC
TRBV27	TRBD1	TRBJ1-2	few	CASSPGTGFFYGYTF	TGTGCCAGCAGTCCCGGGACAGGGTTCTTCTATGGCTACACCTTC
TRBV19	TRBD1	TRBJ2-1	NA	CASSIASRTGVSPRKQFF	TGTGCCAGTAGTATCGCCTCTCGGACAGGGGTATCACCACGTAAGCAGTTCTTC
TRBV10-1	NA	TRBJ2-3	NA	CASSASSDTQYF	TGCGCCTCCTCGGCTAGCTCAGATACGCAGTATTTT
TRBV28	NA	TRBJ1-4	NA	CASSSAGVVEKLFF	TGTGCCAGCAGTTCCGCGGGCGTTGTGGAAAAACTGTTTTTT
TRBV27	TRBD1	TRBJ1-5	NA	CASSLSTGQGNQPQHF	TGTGCCAGCAGTTTATCGACAGGGCAGGGCAATCAGCCCCAGCATTTT
TRBV7-9	NA	TRBJ1-3	NA	CASSLATGHNSGNTIYF	TGTGCCAGCAGCTTAGCGACGGGACATAACTCTGGAAACACCATATATTTT
TRBV10-1	NA	TRBJ2-1	NA	CASSGGGGTNEQFF	TGCGCCAGCAGTGGGGGAGGAGGTACCAATGAGCAGTTCTTC
TRBV5-1	TRBD2	TRBJ2-3	NA	CASSPGGGTDTQYF	TGCGCCAGCAGCCCGGGGGGGGGAACAGATACGCAGTATTTT
TRBV19	NA	TRBJ2-3	once	CASSTTGNNPDTQYF	TGTGCCAGTAGTACGACAGGAAACAATCCAGATACGCAGTATTTT
TRBV14	NA	TRBJ2-7	NA	CASSQDEEGPRYEQYF	TGTGCCAGCAGCCAAGATGAGGAGGGCCCCCGTTACGAGCAGTACTTC
TRBV5-1	NA	TRBJ2-2	NA	CASGTSHTGELFF	TGCGCCAGCGGGACATCCCACACCGGGGAGCTGTTTTTT
TRBV29-1	NA	TRBJ2-3	few	CSSIRTDTQYF	TGCAGCTCGATCAGGACAGATACGCAGTATTTT
TRBV19	NA	TRBJ1-4	NA	CASSIRATNEKLFF	TGTGCCAGTAGTATCAGGGCAACTAATGAAAAACTGTTTTTT
TRBV6-5	TRBD1	TRBJ1-1	once	CASSWDRDRGTEAFF	TGTGCCAGCAGTTGGGACCGGGACAGGGGGACTGAAGCTTTCTTT